This T cell receptor beta chain is drawn from a study of control samples from healthy donors and cancer patients. Trimming cost V 5 bases and J 2 bases; bases outside gene matches: 4. Germline values: CDR1 MNHNY, CDR2 SVGAGI (reference sequence). This CDR3 is built from 16 residues. The repertoire was sequenced with immunoSEQ multiplex PCR; TCRdb's copy has only in-frame clones and lacks some. Of around 140,000 clones in the sample, 80% to 95% were seen once. This chain uses TRBV6-6 with TRBJ2-5, with 14 bases matching TRBD2. The sequence came from a man aged 18 to 30 in good health. The sample taken for sequencing was blood. DNA for the CDR3: TGTGCCAGCAGTCGACTAGCGGGAGGGCAGCAAGAGACCCAGTACTTC. Its protein product is CASSRLAGGQQETQYF.